The following is a T cell receptor (beta chain) sequence with its context. Its antigen is unknown. Inclusion required at least two post-ART and at least one pre-ART PBMC samples. Participants living with HIV all received treatment in the United States. This sample is part of a study of long-term antiretroviral therapy in people with HIV. V dropped 6 bases and J dropped 1 base, with 15 bases sitting between them. Germline-derived CDR1 and CDR2 are SQVTM and ANQGSEA. The length of the CDR3 is 14 residues. Study results and caveats: Data on ART adherence, viral resistance or therapy changes were unavailable.

Investigators performed immunoSEQ version v3.0 at survey level. The repertoire was sequenced with immunoSEQ multiplex PCR; TCRdb's copy has only in-frame clones and lacks some. Of 20,000 to 25,000 clones listed, 65% to 85% were seen once; the top ten hold less than 15%. Sequenced material: unsorted PBMCs, taken less than 1.8 years before starting antiretroviral therapy. The clonotype originates from a woman in her 40s with HIV. The chain joins TRBV29-1 to TRBJ2-5, with a tentative D call TRBD1 (6 bases). This CDR3 reads CSVGHGNIQETQYF. In DNA, the CDR3 is TGCAGCGTGGGACATGGAAATATCCAAGAGACCCAGTACTTC. Together with reference TRBV29-1 and TRBJ2-5, the CDR3 gives the full variable domain: SAVISQKPSRDICQRGTSLTIQCQVDSQVTMMFWYRQQPGQSLTLIATANQGSEATYESGFVIDKFPISRPNLTFSTLTVSNMSPEDSSIYLCSVGHGNIQETQYFGPGTRLLVL.